A selection of T cell receptor beta chains follows, all from one sample in a study of blood T cell repertoires in COVID-19. Generated by immunoSEQ multiplex PCR, the TCRdb table keeps only in-frame clones and is missing some. The data contain approximately 62,000 clones, 76% of them singletons. The sample taken for sequencing was peripheral blood. These receptors were obtained from a woman between 45 and 65 years old with active or convalescent COVID-19. The CDR3 runs from the conserved cysteine through the conserved F or W.

CDR3: CASSLALGTGDSFYEKLFF
J: TRBJ1-4
V: TRBV7-9

CDR3: CASRLDYGYTF
J: TRBJ1-2
V: TRBV2

CDR3: CSVEQRDRRYGYTF
J: TRBJ1-2
V: TRBV29-1

CDR3: CASSQGRGLSPLHF
J: TRBJ1-6
V: TRBV3-1/TRBV3-2

CDR3: CASTTAGRQYF
J: TRBJ2-7
V: TRBV6-5

CDR3: CSVPWAAAYNEQFF
J: TRBJ2-1
V: TRBV29-1

CDR3: CASSQRGSYNEQFF
J: TRBJ2-1
V: TRBV6-2/TRBV6-3

CDR3: CASSPPTTGELFF
J: TRBJ2-2
V: TRBV18

CDR3: CANPPWLDTDTQYF
J: TRBJ2-3
V: TRBV19

CDR3: CAISLSGTSYNEQFF
J: TRBJ2-1
V: TRBV10-3

CDR3: CATENIIGTTGNQPQHF
J: TRBJ1-5
V: TRBV19

CDR3: CASSQGGYYEQYF
J: TRBJ2-7
V: TRBV7-9

CDR3: CASSQGPPDGNTIYF
J: TRBJ1-3
V: TRBV4-2

CDR3: CASSWGLAGLGEQFF
J: TRBJ2-1
V: TRBV7-2

CDR3: CASNRDRPATNEKLFF
J: TRBJ1-4
V: TRBV2

CDR3: CASSGDRGNYGYTF
J: TRBJ1-2
V: TRBV2

CDR3: CASSFLVYRAHSSTDTQYF
J: TRBJ2-3
V: TRBV27

CDR3: CASSEALQTGLRGGYTF
J: TRBJ1-2
V: TRBV2

CDR3: CASSEDRGRTDTQYF
J: TRBJ2-3
V: TRBV2

CDR3: CASSYFSGHHSNQPQHF
J: TRBJ1-5
V: TRBV7-2